The entry that follows covers one T cell receptor (beta chain) sequence. What it recognizes is unknown. The sample comes from a study of OX40 agonist ivuxolimab in advanced cancers. Background on the study: Ivuxolimab, an agonistic anti-OX40 (CD134) antibody, was given to patients.

Profiling relied on immunoSEQ multiplex PCR, and the TCRdb table lists in-frame clones only, not all of them. The sample lists just under 75,000 clones; around 90% were seen once. This CDR3 contains 14 residues. Trimming took 6 bases from V and 1 from J, leaving 10 bases between them. Germline lookup yields CDR1 LNHDA and CDR2 SQIVND (reference sequence). Whole-study results and caveats: The authors did not determine the antigen specificity of the expanded peripheral T cells.

Autoimmune disease history or systemic immunosuppression barred patients. The timepoints at which blood was sampled were baseline, cycle 4 day 1, and cycle 7 day 1. V and J are TRBV19 and TRBJ1-5; tentatively, D is TRBD1 (5 bases). The starting material was CD4+ or CD8+ T cells sorted from blood, obtained in a trial of the OX40 agonist ivuxolimab. The receptor was isolated from an adult with an advanced solid tumor such as melanoma, head and neck, liver or kidney cancer. The CDR3 DNA is TGTGCCAGTAGCAAGAACAGGAGCAATCAGCCCCAGCATTTT. Protein product: CASSKNRSNQPQHF.